This T cell receptor (beta chain) was sequenced for a study of blood T cell repertoires in COVID-19. Original data processing: Amplified reference gene primers provided the basis for estimating nucleated cell counts. TCRdb's table, derived via immunoSEQ multiplex PCR, lists solely in-frame clones and lacks some. The V and J calls and clone size come from that table; D and trimming were worked out from the DNA. The repertoire holds about 73,000 clones, with 65% to 85% as singletons. Germline trimming cut 6 bases from V and 7 bases from J; bases unmatched to any gene: 7. The CDR3 sequence is 15 residues long. Germline CDR1 and CDR2: SGHTA and FQGNSA.

The chain combines TRBV7-2 with TRBJ2-2; 11 bases are a match to TRBD2. Sequenced: peripheral blood. The TCR was taken from a woman in her sixties with acute or convalescent COVID-19. The CDR3 here is CASRRTSGSIGELFF. CDR3 nucleotides: TGTGCCAGCAGACGAACTAGCGGGAGTATCGGGGAGCTGTTTTTT.